This T cell receptor beta chain was identified during a study of shared clonotypes between healthy human individuals. Method: immunoSEQ multiplex PCR; TCRdb's copy keeps in-frame clones and lacks some. The sample lists roughly 600,000 clones, 95% to 98% occurring once. The CDR3 consists of 16 residues. CDR1 SEHNR and CDR2 FQNEAQ come from the germline V gene (reference sequence). V dropped 8 bases and J dropped 4; count of bases not matched to a gene: 12. In the naive CD8 group, cells lacked CD45RO and were positively selected for CCR7, so terminally differentiated effector memory CD45RA+ cells were left out.

This receptor was obtained from a young man in good health. The chain couples TRBV7-9 to TRBJ2-1; 9 bases line up with TRBD2. Specimen: naive CD8+ T cells sorted from blood. The CDR3: CASWKREAPGYNEQFF. CDR3 in DNA: TGTGCCAGCTGGAAGCGGGAGGCGCCGGGTTACAATGAGCAGTTCTTC.